This T cell receptor (beta chain) was sequenced during a study of blood T cell repertoires in COVID-19. Across the study: Acute and convalescent COVID-19 samples came from the United States, Italy and Spain. PBMCs, B-cell-depleted T cells, or T cells provided the cDNA or gDNA that made up the material.

Clones were sequenced by immunoSEQ multiplex PCR, and TCRdb holds only the in-frame ones, with some missing. The sample holds about 81,000 clones; 70% to 90% are singletons and the top ten take roughly 5%. Between the trimmed V and J ends, which lost 5 bases and 1 base, there was a span of 14 bases. Germline loops: CDR1 MNHEY, CDR2 SVGAGI. The CDR3 covers 15 residues. The receptor was derived from a woman of 80 years or more with acute or convalescent COVID-19. The V call is TRBV6-5, the J call TRBJ1-1, with a possible D match to TRBD1 (6 bases). Input material: peripheral blood. In DNA form, the CDR3 reads TGTGCCAGCAGTCGGCTTCAGACAGGGAACACTGAAGCTTTCTTT. Residues: CASSRLQTGNTEAFF.